The 12 T cell receptor beta chains below come from one sample, sequenced in a study of metastatic and nonmetastatic thyroid tumors. No treatment of any kind had been given to any patient before thyroid surgery. TCRdb re-called clones via MiXCR from the PCR reads. The data show over 20,000 clones, around 30% seen once. What was sequenced was blood. Receptor source: a female donor with papillary thyroid cancer or a benign thyroid nodule (not recorded which). Some clones in this sample may be carry-over from other donors' samples.

At least ten counts were recorded for this clone. This sequence joins TRBV20-1 and TRBJ1-3; 9 nucleotides line up with TRBD1. The CDR3 covers 13 residues. The germline CDR1 and CDR2 sequences are DFQATT and SNEGSKA (reference sequence). V shed 4 bases, J shed 4 bases, and the junction held 2 bases outside the gene matches. The CDR3 nucleotides are TGCAGTGCTAACAGGGGGCGCGGAAACACCATATATTTT. It encodes CSANRGRGNTIYF.

There are many counts of this clone. The chain has TRBV27 and TRBJ2-6; D is possibly TRBD1 or TRBD2 (5 bases each). The CDR3 has 17 amino acids. Per the germline V gene, CDR1 is MNHEY and CDR2 is SMNVEV (reference sequence). Trimming pared 8 bases from V and 4 bases from J, leaving 21 bases between. This CDR3 reads CASGPNSGSGGANVLTF. The CDR3 region has the DNA TGTGCCAGCGGGCCGAATTCAGGGTCGGGGGGGGCCAACGTCCTGACTTTC.

This clone was found many times. The chain employs TRBV6-2 or TRBV6-3 and TRBJ1-5; 7 positions match TRBD1. The CDR3 consists of 13 residues. Trimming at V came to 10 bases and at J to 3 bases, leaving 6 bases not matched to a gene. Germline CDR1 is MNHEY and CDR2 is SVGEGT. The chain's CDR3 is CATKDRHNQPQHF. The CDR3 nucleotides are TGTGCCACCAAGGACAGGCACAATCAGCCCCAGCATTTT.

This clone rates as medium-sized. The chain recombines TRBV20-1 with TRBJ1-2, with 8 bases that match TRBD1. The CDR3 contains 17 residues. J lost 0 bases, V lost 5 bases, and 14 bases had no gene match. Germline loops: CDR1 DFQATT, CDR2 SNEGSKA (reference sequence). In DNA, the CDR3 is TGCAGTGCTCCCACCGGGACAGGCGCGTTAGCTAACTATGGCTACACCTTC. Protein product: CSAPTGTGALANYGYTF.

This clone was seen at least ten times. The gene calls are TRBV7-9 and TRBJ2-3; 7 bases agree with TRBD1. The V and J ends lost 5 bases and 2 bases, in that order; junction bases with no gene match: 4. The germline V gene encodes CDR1 SEHNR and CDR2 FQNEAQ (reference sequence). The CDR3 has 14 residues. DNA for the CDR3: TGTGCCAGCAGCCCGGGACAGTACACAGATACGCAGTATTTT. It specifies CASSPGQYTDTQYF. Full variable domain (remainder filled in from reference TRBV7-9 and TRBJ2-3): DTGVSQNPRHKITKRGQNVTFRCDPISEHNRLYWYRQTLGQGPEFLTYFQNEAQLEKSRLLSDRFSAERPKGSFSTLEIQRTEQGDSAMYLCASSPGQYTDTQYFGPGTRLTVL.

This clone was counted at least ten times. V gene TRBV7-9 combines with J gene TRBJ1-1; TRBD1 might be the D (5 bases). The CDR3 has 14 residues. Germline V lookup: CDR1 SEHNR, CDR2 FQNEAQ (reference sequence). The ends were cut back, 0 bases at V and 5 bases at J, with 10 bases in the middle. DNA of the CDR3: TGTGCCAGCAGCTTAGCAGGGGCAGGGACTGAAGCTTTCTTT. Residues: CASSLAGAGTEAFF. Variable domain in full (rest from reference TRBV7-9 and TRBJ1-1): DTGVSQNPRHKITKRGQNVTFRCDPISEHNRLYWYRQTLGQGPEFLTYFQNEAQLEKSRLLSDRFSAERPKGSFSTLEIQRTEQGDSAMYLCASSLAGAGTEAFFGQGTRLTVV.

The table lists this clone with many counts. V usage is TRBV2 and J usage is TRBJ2-7; TRBD1 matches 11 bases. Germline V gene lookup returns CDR1 SNHLY and CDR2 FYNNEI. The CDR3 contains 15 residues. V trimming: 3 bases; J trimming: 4 bases; junction bases outside the gene matches: 5. The CDR3 reads CASSEGGTGGYEQYF. For the CDR3, the DNA is TGTGCCAGCAGTGAGGGCGGGACAGGGGGATACGAGCAGTACTTC. The whole variable domain, filled in from reference TRBV2 and TRBJ2-7, reads EPEVTQTPSHQVTQMGQEVILRCVPISNHLYFYWYRQILGQKVEFLVSFYNNEISEKSEIFDDQFSVERPDGSNFTLKIRSTKLEDSAMYFCASSEGGTGGYEQYFGPGTRLTVT.

In its sample, this clone was seen a few times. As DNA, the CDR3 is TGTGCCAGCACGTGGAGCAGCTCCTACAATGAGCAGTTCTTC. It yields the protein CASTWSSSYNEQFF. The chain combines TRBV6-1 with TRBJ2-1, with D unclear. Trimming shortened V by 7 bases and J by 0 bases, and 10 bases separated the two germline ends. This CDR3 is 14 amino acids long. Germline loops: CDR1 MNHNS, CDR2 SASEGT.

This chain uses TRBV5-1 with TRBJ2-1, with TRBD2 identical over 15 bases. This CDR3 contains 17 residues. The junction had 9 bases not matched to a gene; V was cut back by 4 bases and J by 7 bases. CDR1 SGHRS and CDR2 YFSETQ come from the germline V gene. Here the CDR3 reads CASSKEGTSGGLNEQFF. CDR3 DNA: TGCGCCAGCAGCAAAGAAGGGACTAGCGGGGGGTTGAATGAGCAGTTCTTC. Together with reference TRBV5-1 and TRBJ2-1, the CDR3 gives the full variable domain: KAGVTQTPRYLIKTRGQQVTLSCSPISGHRSVSWYQQTPGQGLQFLFEYFSETQRNKGNFPGRFSGRQFSNSRSEMNVSTLELGDSALYLCASSKEGTSGGLNEQFFGPGTRLTVL.

This clone was observed at least ten times. The DNA for the CDR3 is TGTGCCAGCAAACCTCCGACCGGGGGCTACACCTTC. It yields the protein CASKPPTGGYTF. J is TRBJ1-2 and V is TRBV27, with D unclear. Germline V CDR1 and CDR2: MNHEY, SMNVEV (reference sequence). This CDR3 has 12 residues. V was shortened by 7 bases and J by 8 bases, with 14 bases between the two germline ends.

As for this clone: The junction differs from germline at one of its ends, possibly a read error. The chain employs TRBV7-2 and TRBJ2-7, with D unclear. Germline CDR1 SGHTA, CDR2 FQGNSA. The length of the CDR3 is 15 residues. CDR3: CASSAARSISYEQNF. CDR3 coding DNA: TGTGCCAGCAGCGCTGCCCGGTCTATCTCCTACGAGCAGAACTTC.

This clone occurred many times. The chain carries TRBV5-5 and TRBJ1-2; TRBD1 is a possible D gene (5 bases). Germline loops: CDR1 SGHKS, CDR2 YYEKEE (reference sequence). The CDR3 has 14 amino acids. Trimming stripped 4 bases from V and 0 bases from J, with 10 bases between. In DNA form, the CDR3 reads TGTGCCAGCAGCCCCTCAGGGTCTAACTATGGCTACACCTTC. It translates to CASSPSGSNYGYTF.